This T cell receptor beta chain comes out of a study of T cell responses to AZD1222 COVID-19 vaccine. Study-wide findings and caveats: Reportedly, nearly half the spike-specific TCRs target unmutated variant regions. The study found Spike-specific TCR breadth and depth rose after two AZD1222 doses. Possibly, clonal diversity was underestimated; donors were largely white British and included more females. Only a handful of AZD1222 recipients, several in all, had baseline seropositivity.

TCRdb's table, derived via immunoSEQ multiplex PCR, lists solely in-frame clones and lacks some. In the table there are more than 150,000 clones, about 94% of which are singletons. This clone has more than one count but fewer than ten. Its antigen is unidentified. This TCR was recovered from an adult in good health. The specimen comprised peripheral blood, sampled on day 0 of AZD1222 vaccination.

The CDR3: CARSQGGNSPLHF. For the CDR3, the DNA is TGTGCCAGGTCACAGGGCGGTAATTCACCCCTCCACTTT. V gene TRBV6-5 combines with J gene TRBJ1-6; maybe TRBD1 (6 bases). This CDR3 has 13 residues. Germline V gene lookup returns CDR1 MNHEY and CDR2 SVGAGI. Trimming removed 9 bases at V and 6 bases at J, with 12 bases between.